This T cell receptor (beta chain) appears in the sequencing data of a study of T-cell reconstitution after alpha-beta-depleted transplantation in children. TCRbeta library preparation incorporated unique molecular identifiers. TCRdb re-derived calls from the PCR reads in MiXCR, one entry per CDR3 protein. The sample contains around 410,000 distinct CDR3 sequences, approximately 11% of which appear only once. Trimming took 5 bases from V and 4 from J; bases not matched to a gene: 7. There are 17 residues in the CDR3. Germline lookup yields CDR1 MNHNS and CDR2 SASEGT. The chain recombines TRBV6-1 with TRBJ1-6, with 11 bases aligning to TRBD1. Sequenced here: PBMCs from the stem cell graft donor, sampled from the stem cell graft. This clonotype originated in a human donor who donated a stem cell graft to a child with acute myeloid leukemia. CDR3 loop: CASSRSGTGGYNSPLHF. In DNA form, the CDR3 reads TGTGCCAGCAGTCGGTCCGGGACAGGGGGGTATAATTCACCCCTCCACTTT.